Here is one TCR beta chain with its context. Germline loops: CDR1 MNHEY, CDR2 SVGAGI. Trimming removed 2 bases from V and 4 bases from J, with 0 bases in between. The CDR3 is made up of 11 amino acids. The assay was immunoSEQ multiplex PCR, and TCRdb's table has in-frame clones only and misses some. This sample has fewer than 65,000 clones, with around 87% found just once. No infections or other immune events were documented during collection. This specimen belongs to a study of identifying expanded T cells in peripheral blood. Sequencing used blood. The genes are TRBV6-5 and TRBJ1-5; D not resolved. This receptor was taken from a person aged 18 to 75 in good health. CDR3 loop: CASSYNQPQHF. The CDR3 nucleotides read TGTGCCAGCAGTTACAATCAGCCCCAGCATTTT.